This entry lists 11 T cell receptor beta chains sequenced from one sample in a study of CD8 T cells in Susac syndrome. Random hexamers were used to reverse transcribe 0.5 to 1 ug of RNA. MiXCR, applied by TCRdb to the immunoSEQ multiplex PCR reads, yields one record per CDR3 protein. The table shows approximately 150,000 distinct CDR3 sequences, with 95% occurring only once. The material sequenced was CD4+ T cells from PBMCs. All receptors derive from a human donor with Susac syndrome.

The J gene is TRBJ2-1, the V gene TRBV24-1, with D hard to call. This CDR3 region has 13 residues. Germline V gene lookup returns CDR1 KGHDR and CDR2 SFDVKD. The V and J ends lost 4 bases and 6 bases respectively, with 9 bases between them. The CDR3 spells CATSDSYGNEQFF. The DNA for the CDR3 is TGTGCCACCAGTGACTCCTATGGCAATGAGCAGTTCTTC.

The rearrangement links TRBV5-4 to TRBJ1-3; D call uncertain. Germline values: CDR1 SGHNT, CDR2 YYREEE (reference sequence). With 0 bases removed from V and 3 bases from J, the gap between germline ends came to 1 base. The CDR3 length is 12 residues. In nucleotides, the CDR3 is TGTGCCAGCAGCTTGGATGGAAACACCATATATTTT. It codes for CASSLDGNTIYF.

The chain uses TRBV20-1 and TRBJ2-5; 10 nucleotides match TRBD2. CDR1 DFQATT and CDR2 SNEGSKA come from the germline V gene (reference sequence). V was clipped by 1 base and J by 5 bases; unmatched bases: 13. The CDR3 runs to 17 residues. The chain's CDR3 is CSARVAGGRPQPETQYF. The CDR3 region has the DNA TGCAGTGCTAGAGTAGCGGGGGGCCGTCCTCAACCGGAGACCCAGTACTTC.

This chain links TRBV20-1 with TRBJ2-5, with D maybe TRBD2 (5 bases). Germline CDR1 and CDR2: DFQATT and SNEGSKA (reference sequence). Trimming cost V 2 bases and J 0 bases, with 7 bases left between them. There are 13 residues in the CDR3. The CDR3: CSARSGYQETQYF. The CDR3 bases are TGCAGTGCTAGATCGGGATACCAAGAGACCCAGTACTTC.

The chain combines TRBV12-3 or TRBV12-4 with TRBJ2-1; TRBD2 matches 8 bases. V was pared by 4 bases and J by 10 bases, with 12 bases of the junction left unmatched. The CDR3 sequence is 15 residues long. The CDR3 DNA reads TGTGCCAGCAGTTGGGGAAGCGGGGGCCCTTTAGAGCAGTTCTTC. This encodes CASSWGSGGPLEQFF.

This chain connects TRBV7-9 to TRBJ2-5; D not resolved. The CDR3 is 12 residues long. V lost 5 bases and J lost 0, with 4 bases in between. Looked up from germline, CDR1 is SEHNR and CDR2 is FQNEAQ (reference sequence). Here the CDR3 reads CASSINQETQYF. CDR3 sequence (DNA): TGTGCCAGCAGCATAAACCAAGAGACCCAGTACTTC. Variable domain in full (rest from reference TRBV7-9 and TRBJ2-5): DTGVSQNPRHKITKRGQNVTFRCDPISEHNRLYWYRQTLGQGPEFLTYFQNEAQLEKSRLLSDRFSAERPKGSFSTLEIQRTEQGDSAMYLCASSINQETQYFGPGTRLLVL.

The V gene is TRBV24-1, the J gene TRBJ1-5; D call uncertain. Per germline, CDR1 KGHDR and CDR2 SFDVKD. V lost 2 bases and J 1 base, leaving 8 bases between the germline ends. The CDR3 runs to 15 residues. This CDR3 reads CATSDSSDSNQPQHF. The CDR3 bases are TGTGCCACCAGTGATTCGTCGGACAGCAATCAGCCCCAGCATTTT.

The rearrangement links TRBV20-1 to TRBJ1-2; 7 nucleotides agree with TRBD1. The CDR3 is 13 amino acids. Looked up from germline, CDR1 is DFQATT and CDR2 is SNEGSKA (reference sequence). The V gene end was trimmed by 5 bases and the J gene end by 8 bases; junction bases not matched to a gene: 11. In nucleotides, the CDR3 is TGCAGTGCTGGACAGGCCTCCCGGGGAGGCTACACCTTC. Its translation is CSAGQASRGGYTF.

In this sample, this clonotype turned up once. The chain recombines TRBV6-5 with TRBJ1-1; weak D call: TRBD1 (5 bases). Germline values: CDR1 MNHEY, CDR2 SVGAGI. V lost 4 bases and J lost 0, with 12 bases in between. The CDR3 has 15 amino acids. CDR3 DNA: TGTGCCAGCAGTTCCCCCCGGGGGGTGAACACTGAAGCTTTCTTT. It specifies CASSSPRGVNTEAFF.

This chain connects TRBV25-1 to TRBJ1-2, with unresolved D. This CDR3 region has 13 residues. Per the germline V gene, CDR1 is MGHDK and CDR2 is SYGVNS. The germline V and J ends were trimmed by 7 bases and 4 bases, with 13 bases remaining between them. CDR3 region: CASTTSGFYGYTF. For the CDR3, the DNA is TGTGCCAGCACCACCTCGGGGTTCTATGGCTACACCTTC.

The chain employs TRBV6-1 and TRBJ2-7; tentatively, D is TRBD2 (6 bases). The CDR3 runs 16 residues. Trimming pared 5 bases from V and 3 bases from J, leaving 20 bases between. The germline CDR1 and CDR2 sequences are MNHNS and SASEGT. CDR3 DNA sequence: TGTGCCAGCAGTCCCCTCGGGAGTCTAAAGATCTACGAGCAGTACTTC. It codes for CASSPLGSLKIYEQYF.